Many counts were recorded for the clone carrying this TCR beta chain. Its antigen is currently unknown. This sample was included in a study of T-cell memory formation after mild COVID-19. Study in general: TCR clusters were mostly donor specific. Study outcomes and limitations: Whereas later expanders leaned CD4+, clones contracting day 15 to 85 showed a balanced CD4/CD8 makeup. Contracting clones localized mainly to CM and EM when CD4+ and mainly to EMRA when CD8+.

Germline trimming cut 5 bases from V and 6 bases from J; bases unmatched to any gene: 9. This CDR3 is built from 15 residues. TCRdb used MiXCR to reprocess the 5' RACE reads, holding one entry per CDR3 protein. The sample has under 250,000 distinct CDR3 sequences, 7.5% to 10% seen once. Sequencing used PBMCs or a T cell subset sorted from them (not recorded which). This TCR derives from a man younger than 35 who had mild COVID-19 (a few samples of this study predate the infection). Cell type and time point are not known. This chain joins TRBV12-3 or TRBV12-4 and TRBJ1-5; 8 nucleotides align to TRBD1. The CDR3 sequence is CASSPSGTGGQPQHF. The CDR3 nucleotides are TGTGCCAGCAGTCCCTCCGGGACAGGCGGTCAGCCCCAGCATTTT.